The 4 T cell receptor beta chains below all came from one sample that was sequenced in a study of T cells after posttransplantation cyclophosphamide. Assay: immunoSEQ multiplex PCR; the TCRdb copy retains only in-frame clones and omits some. The sample shows fewer than 35,000 clones, about 91% of them seen only once. Cells defined as naive were viable CD3+CD4+ or CD3+CD8+ and CCR7+CD45RA+CD45RO-CD95-CD27+CD28+. The material sequenced was naive CD4+ T cells sorted from blood. The source is a man aged 30 to 39 in good health and a related stem cell transplant donor.

This clone was seen once. The chain couples TRBV18 to TRBJ2-7, with a weak D call TRBD2 (5 bases). The CDR3 spans 13 residues. V lost 2 bases to trimming and J lost 4 bases, with 9 bases between them. Germline values: CDR1 KGHSH, CDR2 LQKENI. CDR3 region: CASSPAGPYEQYF. CDR3 in DNA: TGTGCCAGCTCACCAGCGGGTCCTTACGAGCAGTACTTC. The whole variable domain, filled in from reference TRBV18 and TRBJ2-7, reads NAGVMQNPRHLVRRRGQEARLRCSPMKGHSHVYWYRQLPEEGLKFMVYLQKENIIDESGMPKERFSAEFPKEGPSILRIQQVVRGDSAAYFCASSPAGPYEQYFGPGTRLTVT.

The genes are TRBV19 and TRBJ2-7; a possible D gene is TRBD2 (6 bases). Germline loops: CDR1 LNHDA, CDR2 SQIVND (reference sequence). V lost 1 base, J lost 1 base, and 14 bases lay in between. This CDR3 contains 16 residues. In DNA, the CDR3 is TGTGCCAGTAGTATAGGTGGAGGGCGACGTTCCTACGAGCAGTACTTC. Amino acid sequence: CASSIGGGRRSYEQYF.

The chain recombines TRBV6-5 with TRBJ1-2, with 10 bases that match TRBD1. Trimming cost V 6 bases and J 8 bases; bases outside gene matches: 6. CDR3 length: 13 amino acids. Germline-derived CDR1 and CDR2 are MNHEY and SVGAGI. The CDR3 here is CASSTGTGVGYTF. The CDR3 DNA reads TGTGCCAGCAGCACCGGGACAGGGGTCGGCTACACCTTC.

This chain joins TRBV18 and TRBJ1-1; D remains ambiguous. V gave up 1 base and J gave up 2 bases, with 5 bases separating them. Germline lookup yields CDR1 KGHSH and CDR2 LQKENI. The CDR3 sequence is 13 residues long. In DNA, the CDR3 is TGTGCCAGCTCACCACTAAGCAACACTGAAGCTTTCTTT. This gives the protein CASSPLSNTEAFF.